The clone carrying this T cell receptor (beta chain) was seen a handful of times. Its antigen is not known. The data stem from a study of vaccination and CD4 T cells after COVID-19. Treatment of the sample: roughly 11-day PBMC culture with coronavirus spike peptide pools or control peptides (ViraFEST assay). Cultured CD4+ T cells had their DNA profiled by the Oncomine TCR Beta short-read assay. In TCRdb, the PCR reads were re-called with MiXCR into one record per CDR3 protein. The sample has over 12,000 distinct CDR3 sequences, roughly a third seen once. CDR1 is SGHTA and CDR2 is FQGNSA in the germline V gene. V lost 7 bases, J lost 0 bases, and 9 bases lay in between. The CDR3 covers 14 residues.

This specimen was CD4+ T cells from blood, cultured in vitro, taken after SARS-CoV-2 vaccination. The TCR comes from a human donor who had recovered from COVID-19. This rearrangement joins TRBV7-2 to TRBJ2-2; D uncertain. The CDR3 protein is CASKGDANTGELFF. The CDR3 bases are TGTGCCAGCAAAGGAGACGCGAACACCGGGGAGCTGTTTTTT.